Following are 24 T cell receptor beta chains from one sample sequenced in a study of identical twins (dated by TCRdb to between 2015 and 2016). The library relied on 5' RACE. The data were produced on an Illumina HiSeq 2000. TCRdb handled the public reads itself, with Q25 trimming in fastp and clone calling in MiXCR, and kept productive beta chains. Each entry merges the rows of one CDR3 protein and shows their most common DNA and genes. This sample gives about 150,000 distinct CDR3 sequences in total; roughly 3.5% of them show up just once. The leading ten clones occupy about 7.8% of the sample. Sequenced input: memory T cells sorted from blood. The sample's cell subset or site label, decoded: CD45RO+ enriched T cells. The receptors originated from a man between 18 and 29 years old in good health.

This clonotype came up many times. The chain joins TRBV7-9 to TRBJ1-4; the D is unclear. V was pared by 5 bases and J by 0 bases, with 7 bases between. The CDR3 spans 14 residues. CDR1 is SEHNR and CDR2 is FQNEAQ in the germline V gene (reference sequence). In DNA, the CDR3 is TGTGCCAGCAGCCCGGATGCAACTAATGAAAAACTGTTTTTT. Translation gives CASSPDATNEKLFF.

This clonotype was observed many times. The gene calls are TRBV21-1 and TRBJ2-3; no DNA check was done on the table's D call, TRBD2. TRBV21-1 is a known pseudogene. CDR3 length equals 18 residues. CDR3 amino acids: CATRLSGSTMGPSDTQYF. The CDR3 DNA is TGTGCCACCCGTCTTAGCGGGAGTACAATGGGACCCTCAGATACGCAGTATTTT.

In its sample, this clonotype was seen many times. This chain joins TRBV3-1 and TRBJ2-1; D is tentatively TRBD1 or TRBD2 (5 bases each). The CDR3 spans 15 residues. Germline-derived CDR1 and CDR2 are LGHDT and YNNKEL (reference sequence). V dropped 4 bases and J dropped 8 bases, with 18 bases sitting between them. The DNA of the CDR3 is TGTGCCAGCAGCCCACTTAGCTCGCGAGGGGATGAGCAGTTCTTC. Translation: CASSPLSSRGDEQFF.

With respect to this clonotype: This may be a read error: a much more frequent sequence differs by one nucleotide. DNA of the CDR3: TGCGCCAGCAGCTTGGAAGTTAGGGTTCAGGACAATGGGCAGTTCTTC. This codes for CASSLEVRVQDNGQFF. This chain uses TRBV5-1 with TRBJ2-1, with a possible D match to TRBD1 (5 bases). The length of the CDR3 is 16 residues. Looked up from germline, CDR1 is SGHRS and CDR2 is YFSETQ.

This clonotype was seen at least ten times. This sequence joins TRBV12-3 or TRBV12-4 and TRBJ2-2; TRBD2 agrees at 12 bases. Trimming took 7 bases from V and 12 from J; bases not matched to a gene: 9. This CDR3 has 14 residues. CDR3 DNA sequence: TGTGCCAGCATCCAGACTAGCGGGGGTGGGCAGCTGTTTTTT. Its translation: CASIQTSGGGQLFF.

This clonotype showed up many times. The chain carries TRBV12-3 or TRBV12-4 and TRBJ2-3; D is tentatively TRBD1 or TRBD2 (5 bases each). Between the trimmed V and J ends, which lost 2 bases and 10 bases, there was a span of 10 bases. This CDR3 spans 12 amino acids. The CDR3 sequence: CASSLYRRAQYF. CDR3 sequence (DNA): TGTGCCAGCAGTTTATACAGGCGGGCGCAGTATTTT.

Note on this clonotype: A much larger clone sits a single nucleotide away, making a read error possible. The chain recombines TRBV20-1 with TRBJ1-1, with D possibly TRBD1 on 5 matching bases. CDR1 and CDR2 from the germline V gene are DFQATT and SNEGSKA (reference sequence). V was cut by 3 bases and J by 11 bases, with 22 bases left in between. The CDR3 consists of 14 residues. The CDR3 DNA follows: TGCAGTGCTAGTTATGGGCAGGGAGGGATCTTGGCTTTCTTT. Protein product: CSASYGQGGILAFF.

This clonotype was seen repeatedly, ten times or more. The chain recombines TRBV24-1 with TRBJ1-2; D gene ambiguous. The length of the CDR3 is 13 residues. CDR1 is KGHDR, CDR2 SFDVKD, per germline. The ends were cut back, 3 bases at V and 4 bases at J, with 8 bases in the middle. The CDR3 coding sequence is TGTGCCACCAGTGATAAAGCCGGCTATGGCTACACCTTC. Translation: CATSDKAGYGYTF.

This clonotype occurred many times. The chain couples TRBV25-1 to TRBJ1-1; D not certain. Germline CDR1 reads MGHDK; CDR2 reads SYGVNS. The CDR3 runs to 11 residues. The ends were cut back, 3 bases at V and 3 bases at J, with 2 bases in the middle. This chain's CDR3 is CASSDHTEAFF. In nucleotides, the CDR3 is TGTGCCAGCAGTGATCACACTGAAGCTTTCTTT.

This clonotype was counted ten times or more. The chain uses TRBV29-1 and TRBJ2-1, with 8 bases aligning to TRBD2. This CDR3 has 12 amino acids. Germline V gene data show CDR1 as SQVTM and CDR2 as ANQGSEA. Trimming took 4 bases from V and 9 from J; bases not matched to a gene: 5. The CDR3 loop is CSVVSGSIEQFF. As DNA, the CDR3 is TGCAGCGTTGTAAGCGGGAGCATTGAGCAGTTCTTC.

Ten or more counts support this clonotype. The rearrangement joins TRBV6-1 to TRBJ2-2; 7 bases align to TRBD1. Per the germline V gene, CDR1 is MNHNS and CDR2 is SASEGT. V lost 7 bases to trimming and J lost 5 bases; unmatched junction nucleotides: 7. CDR3 length equals 14 residues. The DNA of the CDR3 is TGTGCCAGCAACGTACAGGGGAATACCGGGGAGCTGTTTTTT. Translation gives CASNVQGNTGELFF.

This clonotype was seen ten or more times. This chain uses TRBV6-1 with TRBJ2-3, with 7 positions matching TRBD1. Germline values: CDR1 MNHNS, CDR2 SASEGT. The CDR3 length is 15 residues. V lost 6 bases, J lost 2 bases, and 8 bases stayed unmatched. CDR3 region: CASRRTGQYTDTQYF. The CDR3 bases are TGTGCCAGCAGAAGGACAGGACAATACACAGATACGCAGTATTTT.

This clonotype was counted many times. The chain has TRBV20-1 and TRBJ2-5; D not certain. V shed 0 bases and J shed 5 bases, with 7 bases lying between them. From germline, CDR1 is DFQATT and CDR2 SNEGSKA (reference sequence). This CDR3 has 12 residues. The CDR3 bases are TGCAGTGCTAGAGATTCTCTTGAGACCCAGTACTTC. Amino acids: CSARDSLETQYF.

In its sample, this clonotype was seen many times. CDR3 loop: CASSNPGQGIYGYTF. CDR3 sequence (DNA): TGTGCCAGCAGCAACCCGGGACAGGGGATCTATGGCTACACCTTC. The J gene is TRBJ1-2, the V gene TRBV5-8, with TRBD1 identical over 10 bases. The V gene end was trimmed by 4 bases and the J gene end by 4 bases; junction bases not matched to a gene: 7. Germline V gene sequence: CDR1 SGHTS, CDR2 YDEGEE. The CDR3 is made up of 15 amino acids.

This clonotype was seen ten or more times. This chain joins TRBV24-1 and TRBJ2-2; D is unresolved. This CDR3 is 16 amino acids long. V was shortened by 5 bases and J by 0 bases, with 12 bases between the two germline ends. The germline V gene encodes CDR1 KGHDR and CDR2 SFDVKD. CDR3 loop: CATSGYEHTNTGELFF. The CDR3 bases are TGTGCCACCAGTGGCTATGAGCACACGAACACCGGGGAGCTGTTTTTT.

This clonotype occurred many times. V usage is TRBV11-2 and J usage is TRBJ2-7; maybe TRBD1 (6 bases). Trimming took 2 bases from V and 1 from J, leaving 9 bases between them. This CDR3 has 14 amino acids. CDR1 and CDR2 from the germline V gene are SGHAT and FQNNGV. The CDR3 sequence: CASSLTGRSYEQYF. Written as DNA, the CDR3 is TGTGCCAGCAGCTTAACAGGGAGATCCTACGAGCAGTACTTC.

Ten or more counts support this clonotype. The V gene is TRBV7-8, the J gene TRBJ2-2; D is perhaps TRBD1 (7 bases). The V end lost 1 base, the J end lost 6 bases, and 12 bases lay between the germline ends. Germline V lookup: CDR1 SGHVS, CDR2 FQNEAQ. There are 15 residues in the CDR3. This chain's CDR3 is CASSLVEGASGELFF. As DNA, the CDR3 is TGTGCCAGCAGCTTAGTGGAGGGGGCGTCCGGGGAGCTGTTTTTT.

This clonotype was observed many times. The V and J genes are TRBV6-2 or TRBV6-3 and TRBJ2-7; no clear D gene. V dropped 5 bases and J dropped 3 bases, with 5 bases sitting between them. The V gene's germline CDR1 is MNHEY and CDR2 SVGEGT. CDR3 length equals 11 residues. CDR3 amino acids: CASSQNYEQYF. In DNA, the CDR3 is TGTGCCAGCAGTCAGAACTACGAGCAGTACTTC.

Many counts were recorded for this clonotype. The V gene is TRBV27, the J gene TRBJ2-1; 8 bases line up with TRBD2. J gave up 4 bases and V 6 bases, and 14 bases lay outside the gene matches. The germline gives CDR1 MNHEY, CDR2 SMNVEV (reference sequence). The CDR3 loop spans 17 amino acids. The CDR3 coding sequence is TGTGCCAGCAGGAACCCCCTGAGCGGGAGTTTGTACAATGAGCAGTTCTTC. Its translation: CASRNPLSGSLYNEQFF.

This clonotype was counted many times. The chain uses TRBV7-7 and TRBJ2-1; the match to TRBD2 covers 13 bases. From germline, CDR1 is SSHAT and CDR2 FNYEAQ (reference sequence). The CDR3 loop spans 15 amino acids. V dropped 5 bases and J dropped 7; count of bases not matched to a gene: 5. CDR3 sequence (DNA): TGTGCCAGCAGCCCCGGGACTAGCGGGACTAATGAGCAGTTCTTC. It codes for CASSPGTSGTNEQFF. Looking up the rest from reference TRBV7-7 and TRBJ2-1 gives the full variable domain: GAGVSQSPRYKVTKRGQDVTLRCDPISSHATLYWYQQALGQGPEFLTYFNYEAQPDKSGLPSDRFSAERPEGSISTLTIQRTEQRDSAMYRCASSPGTSGTNEQFFGPGTRLTVL.

This clonotype turned up a few times. V usage is TRBV6-1 and J usage is TRBJ2-7, with D possibly TRBD1 on 5 matching bases. Germline V gives CDR1 MNHNS, CDR2 SASEGT. V dropped 6 bases and J dropped 2 bases, with 14 bases sitting between them. This CDR3 is 14 amino acids long. The CDR3 here is CASRRTLGAYEQYF. In nucleotides, the CDR3 is TGTGCCAGCAGACGAACCCTAGGGGCCTACGAGCAGTACTTC.

This clonotype was seen more than once but under ten times. The chain joins TRBV11-2 to TRBJ1-1, with D possibly being TRBD1 (5 bases). Germline V gene sequence: CDR1 SGHAT, CDR2 FQNNGV. Trimming shortened V by 3 bases and J by 5 bases, and 19 bases separated the two germline ends. The CDR3 sequence is 16 residues long. CDR3 amino acids: CASSFNPQGAITEAFF. DNA of the CDR3: TGTGCCAGCAGCTTCAACCCCCAGGGTGCGATTACTGAAGCTTTCTTT.

This clonotype has a handful of counts. The chain carries TRBV14 and TRBJ2-7, with a tentative D call TRBD2 (5 bases). Trimming stripped 7 bases from V and 9 bases from J, with 22 bases between. The CDR3 is 14 amino acids. CDR1 SGHDN and CDR2 FVKESK come from the germline V gene. CDR3 protein: CASNAAGGGLGQYF. The CDR3 bases are TGTGCCAGCAACGCGGCCGGAGGCGGCCTAGGGCAGTACTTC.

The table lists this clonotype with many counts. This sequence joins TRBV30 and TRBJ1-1; D is possibly TRBD1 (5 bases). The CDR3 covers 12 residues. The V end lost 4 bases, the J end lost 3 bases, and 9 bases lay between the germline ends. Germline V gene lookup returns CDR1 GTSNPN and CDR2 SVGIG (reference sequence). CDR3 bases: TGTGCCTGGACGTGGGGGTACACTGAAGCTTTCTTT. Translated: CAWTWGYTEAFF.